A selection of T cell receptor beta chains follows, all from one sample in a study of cytomegalovirus exposure and HLA in healthy donors. The assay was immunoSEQ multiplex PCR, and TCRdb's table has in-frame clones only and misses some. Seen here are about 130,000 clones, roughly four fifths observed once, and the top ten hold approximately 6%. Sequences were obtained from PBMCs. These receptors came from a woman aged 40-49 years in good health and CMV-seropositive. CDR3s include the opening cysteine and the closing phenylalanine or tryptophan. The D gene is left open where the match is weak. Size tells how often a clone was seen (once, few, many) or the class of an expanded clone, and some rows leave it out.

J gene: TRBJ2-1; CDR3 length: 15; V gene: TRBV6-4; D gene: NA; clone size: NA; CDR3 DNA: TGTGCCAGCAGTTTCGACTGGAGTCCTCAAAATGAGCAGTTCTTC; CDR3 protein: CASSFDWSPQNEQFF
J gene: TRBJ2-7; CDR3 length: 14; V gene: TRBV10-2; D gene: TRBD2; clone size: NA; CDR3 DNA: TGCGCCAGCAATACCGGGACTAGCGGGAACGAGCAGTACTTC; CDR3 protein: CASNTGTSGNEQYF
J gene: TRBJ1-5; CDR3 length: 16; V gene: TRBV19; D gene: TRBD1; clone size: NA; CDR3 DNA: TGTGCCAGTAGTAGACACTCCGGGACAGGGGATCAGCCCCAGCATTTT; CDR3 protein: CASSRHSGTGDQPQHF
J gene: TRBJ2-3; CDR3 length: 17; V gene: TRBV5-1; D gene: TRBD2; clone size: NA; CDR3 DNA: TGCGCCAGCAGCCAGAGCTCTAGCGGACCTAACACAGATACGCAGTATTTT; CDR3 protein: CASSQSSSGPNTDTQYF
J gene: TRBJ2-7; CDR3 length: 16; V gene: TRBV19; D gene: TRBD1; clone size: NA; CDR3 DNA: TGTGCCAGTAGTCCAGCTGGACAGGGTCCCACCTACGAGCAGTACTTC; CDR3 protein: CASSPAGQGPTYEQYF
J gene: TRBJ2-5; CDR3 length: 14; V gene: TRBV5-1; D gene: NA; clone size: once; CDR3 DNA: TGCGCCAGCAGCCCTACAGGTACCCAAGAGACCCAGTACTTC; CDR3 protein: CASSPTGTQETQYF
J gene: TRBJ2-3; CDR3 length: 13; V gene: TRBV6-1; D gene: NA; clone size: NA; CDR3 DNA: TGTGCCAGCACACCGCGGAGCACAGATACGCAGTATTTT; CDR3 protein: CASTPRSTDTQYF
J gene: TRBJ1-1; CDR3 length: 13; V gene: TRBV27; D gene: NA; clone size: NA; CDR3 DNA: TGTGCCAGCAAACCCAGGGTGACCACTGAAGCTTTCTTT; CDR3 protein: CASKPRVTTEAFF
J gene: TRBJ2-2; CDR3 length: 13; V gene: TRBV5-1; D gene: NA; clone size: few; CDR3 DNA: TGCGCCTCCTCTAGTGGGTCCACCGGGGAGCTGTTTTTT; CDR3 protein: CASSSGSTGELFF
J gene: TRBJ1-5; CDR3 length: 14; V gene: TRBV7-2; D gene: NA; clone size: once; CDR3 DNA: TGTGCCAGCAGCTTTTCCTCAGGGCCTCAGCCCCAGCATTTT; CDR3 protein: CASSFSSGPQPQHF
J gene: TRBJ1-4; CDR3 length: 16; V gene: TRBV6-1; D gene: TRBD1; clone size: NA; CDR3 DNA: TGTGCCAGCAGTGAATTACCGGGACAGGGTTTTGAAAAACTGTTTTTT; CDR3 protein: CASSELPGQGFEKLFF
J gene: TRBJ1-6; CDR3 length: 13; V gene: TRBV5-1; D gene: NA; clone size: NA; CDR3 DNA: TGCGCCAGCAGCTCAGGGGTTGGGTCACCCCTCCACTTT; CDR3 protein: CASSSGVGSPLHF
J gene: TRBJ1-2; CDR3 length: 14; V gene: TRBV11-2; D gene: TRBD1; clone size: NA; CDR3 DNA: TGTGCCAGCAGCAGCCCGGGACAGGGCTATGGCTACACCTTC; CDR3 protein: CASSSPGQGYGYTF
J gene: TRBJ2-3; CDR3 length: 12; V gene: TRBV21-1; D gene: NA; clone size: once; CDR3 DNA: TGTGCCAGCAGCACCTCCCCAGATACGCAGTATTTT; CDR3 protein: CASSTSPDTQYF
J gene: TRBJ2-7; CDR3 length: 14; V gene: TRBV29-1; D gene: TRBD1; clone size: NA; CDR3 DNA: TGCAGCGTTGCCTCCGGGACAGGGCGGACGGAGCAGTACTTC; CDR3 protein: CSVASGTGRTEQYF
J gene: TRBJ2-7; CDR3 length: 15; V gene: TRBV7-9; D gene: TRBD1; clone size: NA; CDR3 DNA: TGTGCCAGCAGCCCCGGGACAGAAACTACCTACGAGCAGTACTTC; CDR3 protein: CASSPGTETTYEQYF
J gene: TRBJ2-1; CDR3 length: 16; V gene: TRBV29-1; D gene: NA; clone size: NA; CDR3 DNA: TGCAGCGTTGAAGATCATGACCGGGAGTTGGTATATGAGCAGTTCTTC; CDR3 protein: CSVEDHDRELVYEQFF
J gene: TRBJ2-1; CDR3 length: 12; V gene: TRBV29-1; D gene: TRBD1; clone size: few; CDR3 DNA: TGCAGCGTCGAGACAGGGTACAATGAGCAGTTCTTC; CDR3 protein: CSVETGYNEQFF
J gene: TRBJ2-1; CDR3 length: 13; V gene: TRBV5-6; D gene: TRBD1; clone size: NA; CDR3 DNA: TGTGCCAGCAGCTTGTCAGGGGGCGATGAGCAGTTCTTC; CDR3 protein: CASSLSGGDEQFF